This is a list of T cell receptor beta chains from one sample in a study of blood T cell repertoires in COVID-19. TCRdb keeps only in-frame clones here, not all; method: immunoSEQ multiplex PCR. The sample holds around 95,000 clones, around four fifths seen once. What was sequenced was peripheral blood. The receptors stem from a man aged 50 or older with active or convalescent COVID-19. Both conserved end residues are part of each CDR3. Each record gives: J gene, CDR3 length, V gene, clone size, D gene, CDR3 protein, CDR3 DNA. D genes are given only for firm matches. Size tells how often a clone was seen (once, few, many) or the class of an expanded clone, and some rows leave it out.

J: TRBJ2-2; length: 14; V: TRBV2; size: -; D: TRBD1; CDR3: CASRGTGNTGELFF; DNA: TGTGCCAGCAGAGGGACAGGGAACACCGGGGAGCTGTTTTTT
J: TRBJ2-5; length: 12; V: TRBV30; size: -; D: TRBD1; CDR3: CAWSRGRETQYF; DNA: TGTGCCTGGAGTAGGGGGCGGGAGACCCAGTACTTC
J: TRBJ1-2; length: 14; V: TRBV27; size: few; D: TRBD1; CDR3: CASTSLQGARGYTF; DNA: TGTGCCAGCACCTCCTTACAGGGGGCTAGGGGCTACACCTTC
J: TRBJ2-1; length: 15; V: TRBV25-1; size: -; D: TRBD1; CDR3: CASSEWSGGRGEQFF; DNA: TGTGCCAGCAGTGAATGGTCAGGGGGCAGGGGTGAGCAGTTCTTC
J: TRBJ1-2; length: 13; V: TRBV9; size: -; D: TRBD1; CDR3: CASSEGQNYGYTF; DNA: TGTGCCAGCAGCGAGGGACAGAACTATGGCTACACCTTC
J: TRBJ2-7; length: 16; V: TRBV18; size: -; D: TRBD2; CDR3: CASSPGTSGNSYEQYF; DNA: TGTGCCAGCTCACCAGGAACTAGCGGGAACTCCTACGAGCAGTACTTC
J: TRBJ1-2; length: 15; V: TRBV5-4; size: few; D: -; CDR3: CASSLSWGRVYGYTF; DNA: TGTGCCAGCAGCTTATCGTGGGGCAGGGTCTATGGCTACACCTTC
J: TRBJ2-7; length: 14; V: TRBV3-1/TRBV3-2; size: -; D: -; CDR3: CASSQVPYPYEQYF; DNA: TGTGCCAGCAGCCAAGTCCCCTACCCCTACGAGCAGTACTTC
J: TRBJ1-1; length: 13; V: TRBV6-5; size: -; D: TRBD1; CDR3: CASSPRGDTEAFF; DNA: TGTGCCAGCAGTCCCAGGGGGGACACTGAAGCTTTCTTT
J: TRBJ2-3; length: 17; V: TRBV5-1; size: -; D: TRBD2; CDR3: CASSHGTNPSSTDTQYF; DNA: TGCGCCAGCAGCCATGGGACTAATCCCTCTAGCACAGATACGCAGTATTTT
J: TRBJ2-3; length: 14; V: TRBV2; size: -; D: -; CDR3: CASRTGSPTDTQYF; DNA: TGTGCCAGCAGGACGGGATCCCCCACAGATACGCAGTATTTT
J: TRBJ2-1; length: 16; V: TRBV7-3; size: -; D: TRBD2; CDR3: CASSSITSGSWNEQFF; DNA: TGTGCCAGCAGCTCTATAACTAGCGGGAGTTGGAATGAGCAGTTCTTC
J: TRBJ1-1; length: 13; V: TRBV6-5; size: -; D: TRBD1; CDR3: CASRDRTNTEAFF; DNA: TGTGCCAGCAGGGACAGGACGAACACTGAAGCTTTCTTT
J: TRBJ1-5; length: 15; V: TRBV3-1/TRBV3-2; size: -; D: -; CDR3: CASSPSQGTNQPQHF; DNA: TGTGCCAGCAGCCCCTCACAGGGCACCAATCAGCCCCAGCATTTT
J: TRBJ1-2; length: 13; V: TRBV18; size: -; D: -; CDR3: CASSADSTYGYTF; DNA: TGTGCCAGCTCGGCAGACAGCACCTATGGCTACACCTTC
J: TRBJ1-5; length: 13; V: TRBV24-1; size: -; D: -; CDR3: CATSESGVQPQHF; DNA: TGTGCCACCAGTGAATCAGGGGTTCAGCCCCAGCATTTT
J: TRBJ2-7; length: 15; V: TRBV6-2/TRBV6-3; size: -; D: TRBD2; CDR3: CASSTLLAGVYEQYF; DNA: TGTGCCAGCAGTACCCTACTAGCGGGAGTGTACGAGCAGTACTTC
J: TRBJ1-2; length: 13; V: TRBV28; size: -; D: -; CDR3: CASSRNFVHGYTF; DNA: TGTGCCAGCAGCCGAAACTTCGTCCATGGCTACACCTTC
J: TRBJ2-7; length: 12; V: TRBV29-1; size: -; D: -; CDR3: CSAGGAWYEQYF; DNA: TGCAGCGCCGGGGGAGCTTGGTACGAGCAGTACTTC
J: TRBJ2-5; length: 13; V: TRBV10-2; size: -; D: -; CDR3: CASRRGREETQYF; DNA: TGCGCCAGCAGGAGGGGGAGAGAAGAGACCCAGTACTTC
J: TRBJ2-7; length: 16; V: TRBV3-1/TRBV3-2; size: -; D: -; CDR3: CASSQGHGRGSYEQYF; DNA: TGTGCCAGCAGCCAAGGACATGGGAGAGGGTCCTACGAGCAGTACTTC
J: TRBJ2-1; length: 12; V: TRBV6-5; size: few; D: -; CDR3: CASRDTYNEQFF; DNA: TGTGCCAGCAGGGACACTTACAATGAGCAGTTCTTC
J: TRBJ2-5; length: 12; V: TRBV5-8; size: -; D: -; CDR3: CASSLQDGTQYF; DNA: TGTGCCAGCAGCTTGCAGGATGGGACCCAGTACTTC
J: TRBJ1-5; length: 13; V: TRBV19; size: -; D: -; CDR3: CASSGENNQPQHF; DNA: TGTGCCAGTAGTGGGGAGAACAATCAGCCCCAGCATTTT
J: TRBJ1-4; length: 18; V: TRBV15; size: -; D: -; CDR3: CATSNHGGDTATNEKLFF; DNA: TGTGCCACCAGCAACCATGGGGGGGACACAGCAACTAATGAAAAACTGTTTTTT
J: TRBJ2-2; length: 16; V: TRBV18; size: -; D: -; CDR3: CASSPHPSNTAGELFF; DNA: TGTGCCAGCTCACCCCACCCTAGCAACACCGCCGGGGAGCTGTTTTTT
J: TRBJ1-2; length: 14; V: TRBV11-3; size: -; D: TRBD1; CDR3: CASSQDRVRYGYTF; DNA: TGTGCCAGCAGCCAGGACAGGGTTCGCTATGGCTACACCTTC